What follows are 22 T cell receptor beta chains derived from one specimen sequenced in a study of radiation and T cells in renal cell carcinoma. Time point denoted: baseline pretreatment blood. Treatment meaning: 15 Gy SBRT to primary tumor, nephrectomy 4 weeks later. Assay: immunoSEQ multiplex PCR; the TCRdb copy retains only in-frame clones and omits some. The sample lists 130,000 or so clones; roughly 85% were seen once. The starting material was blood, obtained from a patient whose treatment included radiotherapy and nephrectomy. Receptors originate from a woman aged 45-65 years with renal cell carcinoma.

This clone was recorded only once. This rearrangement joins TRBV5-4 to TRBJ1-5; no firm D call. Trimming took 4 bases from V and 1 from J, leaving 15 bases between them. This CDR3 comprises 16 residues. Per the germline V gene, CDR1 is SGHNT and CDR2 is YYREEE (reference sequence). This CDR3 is CASSPNPGLSNQPQHF. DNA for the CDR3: TGTGCCAGCAGCCCTAACCCGGGGTTAAGCAATCAGCCCCAGCATTTT.

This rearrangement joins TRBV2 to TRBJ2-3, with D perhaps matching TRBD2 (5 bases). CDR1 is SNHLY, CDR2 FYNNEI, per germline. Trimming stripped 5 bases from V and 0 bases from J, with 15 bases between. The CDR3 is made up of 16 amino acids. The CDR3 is CASSFSGGGSTDTQYF. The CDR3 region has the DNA TGTGCCAGCAGTTTCTCTGGTGGCGGGAGCACAGATACGCAGTATTTT.

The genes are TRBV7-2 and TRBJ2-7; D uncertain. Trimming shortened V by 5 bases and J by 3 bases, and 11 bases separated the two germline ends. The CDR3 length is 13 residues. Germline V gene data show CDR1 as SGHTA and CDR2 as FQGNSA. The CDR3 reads CASSISPNYEQYF. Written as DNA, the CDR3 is TGTGCCAGCAGCATATCTCCTAACTACGAGCAGTACTTC.

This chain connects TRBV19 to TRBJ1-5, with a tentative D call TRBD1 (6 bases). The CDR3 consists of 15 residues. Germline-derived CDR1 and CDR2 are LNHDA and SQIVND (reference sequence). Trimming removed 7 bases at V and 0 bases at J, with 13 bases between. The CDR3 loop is CASTTGTYSNQPQHF. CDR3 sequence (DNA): TGTGCCAGTACCACAGGGACCTATAGCAATCAGCCCCAGCATTTT.

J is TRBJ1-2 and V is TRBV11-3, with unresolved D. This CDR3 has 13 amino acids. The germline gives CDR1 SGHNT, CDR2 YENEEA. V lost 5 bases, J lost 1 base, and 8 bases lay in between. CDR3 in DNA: TGTGCCAGCAGCGCCGACGGTAACTATGGCTACACCTTC. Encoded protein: CASSADGNYGYTF.

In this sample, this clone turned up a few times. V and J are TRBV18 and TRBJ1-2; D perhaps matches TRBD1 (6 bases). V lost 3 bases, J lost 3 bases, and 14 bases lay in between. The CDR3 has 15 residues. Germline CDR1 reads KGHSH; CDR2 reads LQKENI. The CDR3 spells CASSPGGGSDYGYTF. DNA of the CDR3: TGTGCCAGCTCACCCGGAGGGGGGTCAGACTATGGCTACACCTTC.

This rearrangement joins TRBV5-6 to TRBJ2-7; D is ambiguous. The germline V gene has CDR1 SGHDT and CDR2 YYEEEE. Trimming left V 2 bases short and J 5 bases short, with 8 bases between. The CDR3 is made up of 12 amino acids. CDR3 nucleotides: TGTGCCAGCAGCTTACAACGGGACGAGCAGTACTTC. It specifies CASSLQRDEQYF.

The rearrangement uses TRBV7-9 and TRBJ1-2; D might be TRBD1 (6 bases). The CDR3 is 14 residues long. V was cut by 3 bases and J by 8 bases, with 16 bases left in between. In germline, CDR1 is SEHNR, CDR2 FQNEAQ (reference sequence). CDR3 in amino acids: CASSFPQGIRGYTF. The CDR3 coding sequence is TGTGCCAGCAGCTTCCCACAGGGTATCCGAGGCTACACCTTC.

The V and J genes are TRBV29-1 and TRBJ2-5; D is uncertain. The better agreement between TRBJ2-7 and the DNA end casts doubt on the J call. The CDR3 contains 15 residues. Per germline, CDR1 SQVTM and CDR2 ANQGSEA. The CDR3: CSVVPPGSSRYEQYF. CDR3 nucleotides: TGCAGCGTTGTACCCCCAGGTAGCAGTCGTTACGAGCAGTACTTC.

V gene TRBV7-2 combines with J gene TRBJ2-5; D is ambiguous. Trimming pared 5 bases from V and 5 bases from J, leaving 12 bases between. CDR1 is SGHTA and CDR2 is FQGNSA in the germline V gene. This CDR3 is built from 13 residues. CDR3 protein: CASSAAMGETQYF. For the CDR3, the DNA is TGTGCCAGCAGCGCTGCGATGGGGGAGACCCAGTACTTC.

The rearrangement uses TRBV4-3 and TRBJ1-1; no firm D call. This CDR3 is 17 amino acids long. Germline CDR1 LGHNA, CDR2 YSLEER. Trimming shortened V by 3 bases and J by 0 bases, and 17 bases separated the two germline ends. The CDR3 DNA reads TGCGCCAGCAGCCATATTACCGCCGGGGAAATGAACACTGAAGCTTTCTTT. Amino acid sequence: CASSHITAGEMNTEAFF.

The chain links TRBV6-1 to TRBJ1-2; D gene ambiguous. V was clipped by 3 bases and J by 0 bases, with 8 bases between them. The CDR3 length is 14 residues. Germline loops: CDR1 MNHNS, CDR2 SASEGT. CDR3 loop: CASSETAANYGYTF. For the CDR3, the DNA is TGTGCCAGCAGTGAGACCGCGGCTAACTATGGCTACACCTTC.

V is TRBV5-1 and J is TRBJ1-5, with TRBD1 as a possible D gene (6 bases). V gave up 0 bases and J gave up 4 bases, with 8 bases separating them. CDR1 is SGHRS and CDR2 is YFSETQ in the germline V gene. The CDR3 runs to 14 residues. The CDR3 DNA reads TGCGCCAGCAGCTTGGGGACAGAGAATCAGCCCCAGCATTTT. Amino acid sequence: CASSLGTENQPQHF.

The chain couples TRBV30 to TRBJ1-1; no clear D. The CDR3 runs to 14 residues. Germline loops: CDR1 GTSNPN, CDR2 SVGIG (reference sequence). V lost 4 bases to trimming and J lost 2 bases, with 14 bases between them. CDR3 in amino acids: CAWTGVDVNTEAFF. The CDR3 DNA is TGTGCCTGGACCGGGGTTGATGTCAACACTGAAGCTTTCTTT. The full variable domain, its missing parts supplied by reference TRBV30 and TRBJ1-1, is SQTIHQWPATLVQPVGSPLSLECTVEGTSNPNLYWYRQAAGRGLQLLFYSVGIGQISSEVPQNLSASRPQDRQFILSSKKLLLSDSGFYLCAWTGVDVNTEAFFGQGTRLTVV.

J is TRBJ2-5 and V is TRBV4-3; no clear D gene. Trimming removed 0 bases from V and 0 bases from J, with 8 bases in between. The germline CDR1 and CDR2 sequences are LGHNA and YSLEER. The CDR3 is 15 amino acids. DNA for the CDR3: TGCGCCAGCAGCCAAGAACATTGGTACCAAGAGACCCAGTACTTC. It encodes CASSQEHWYQETQYF.

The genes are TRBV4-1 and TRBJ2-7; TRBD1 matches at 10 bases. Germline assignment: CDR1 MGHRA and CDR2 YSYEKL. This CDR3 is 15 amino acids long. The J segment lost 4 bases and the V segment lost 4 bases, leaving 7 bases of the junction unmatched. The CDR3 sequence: CASSRGTGATYEQYF. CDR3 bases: TGCGCCAGCAGCCGAGGGACAGGGGCGACGTACGAGCAGTACTTC.

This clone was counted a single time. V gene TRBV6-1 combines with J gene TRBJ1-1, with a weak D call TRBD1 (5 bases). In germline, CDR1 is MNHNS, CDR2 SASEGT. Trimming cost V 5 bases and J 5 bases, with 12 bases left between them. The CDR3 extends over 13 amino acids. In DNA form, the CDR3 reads TGTGCCAGCAGTATTCGACAGTTGACTGAAGCTTTCTTT. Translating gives CASSIRQLTEAFF.

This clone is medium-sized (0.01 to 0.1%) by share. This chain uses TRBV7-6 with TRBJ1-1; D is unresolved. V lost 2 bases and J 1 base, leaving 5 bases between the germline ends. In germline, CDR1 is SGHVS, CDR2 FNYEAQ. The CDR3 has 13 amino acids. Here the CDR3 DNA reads TGTGCCAGCAGCTTATCGGCGAACACTGAAGCTTTCTTT. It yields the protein CASSLSANTEAFF.

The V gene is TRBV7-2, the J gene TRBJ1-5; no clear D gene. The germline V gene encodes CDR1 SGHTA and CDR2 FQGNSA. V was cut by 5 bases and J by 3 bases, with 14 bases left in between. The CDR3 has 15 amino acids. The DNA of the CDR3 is TGTGCCAGCAGCCAAACTACGGACCTCAATCAGCCCCAGCATTTT. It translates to CASSQTTDLNQPQHF.

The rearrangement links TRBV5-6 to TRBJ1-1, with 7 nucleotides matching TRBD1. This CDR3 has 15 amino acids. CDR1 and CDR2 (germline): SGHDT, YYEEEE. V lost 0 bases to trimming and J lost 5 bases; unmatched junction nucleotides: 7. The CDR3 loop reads CASSLVQGTPTEAFF. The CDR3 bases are TGTGCCAGCAGCTTGGTACAGGGGACACCGACTGAAGCTTTCTTT.

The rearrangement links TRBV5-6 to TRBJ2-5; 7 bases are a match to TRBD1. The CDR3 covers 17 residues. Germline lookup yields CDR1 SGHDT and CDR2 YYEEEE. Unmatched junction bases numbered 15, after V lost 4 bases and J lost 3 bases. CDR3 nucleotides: TGTGCCAGCAGCGCAGAAGCCGGGACAGAGGAGGAAGAGACCCAGTACTTC. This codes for CASSAEAGTEEEETQYF.

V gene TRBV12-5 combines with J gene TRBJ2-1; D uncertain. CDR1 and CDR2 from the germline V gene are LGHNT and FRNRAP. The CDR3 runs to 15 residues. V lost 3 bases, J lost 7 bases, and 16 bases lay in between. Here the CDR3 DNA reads TGTGCTAGTGGTTTTAGCTCCCAAGGTTGGAATGAGCAGTTCTTC. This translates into CASGFSSQGWNEQFF.